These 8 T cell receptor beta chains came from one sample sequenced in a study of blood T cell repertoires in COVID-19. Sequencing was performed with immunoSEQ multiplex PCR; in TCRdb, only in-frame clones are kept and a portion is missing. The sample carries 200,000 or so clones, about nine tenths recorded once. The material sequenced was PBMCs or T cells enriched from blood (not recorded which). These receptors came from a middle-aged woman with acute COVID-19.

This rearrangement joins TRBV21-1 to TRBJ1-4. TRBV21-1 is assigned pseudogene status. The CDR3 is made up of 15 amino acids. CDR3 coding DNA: TGTGCCAGCAGCAAAGGGAAGCGGCCTAGTGAAAAACTGTTTTTT. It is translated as CASSKGKRPSEKLFF.

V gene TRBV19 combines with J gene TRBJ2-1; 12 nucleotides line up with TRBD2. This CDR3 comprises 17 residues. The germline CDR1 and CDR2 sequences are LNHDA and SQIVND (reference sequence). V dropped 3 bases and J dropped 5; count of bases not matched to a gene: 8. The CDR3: CASSIQRLAGVNNEQFF. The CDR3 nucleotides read TGTGCCAGTAGTATTCAACGACTAGCGGGGGTGAACAATGAGCAGTTCTTC.

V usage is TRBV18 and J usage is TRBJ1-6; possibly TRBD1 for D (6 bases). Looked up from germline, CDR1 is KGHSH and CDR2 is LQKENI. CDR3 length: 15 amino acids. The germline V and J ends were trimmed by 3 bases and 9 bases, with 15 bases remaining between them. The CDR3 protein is CASSPAGAGGSPLHF. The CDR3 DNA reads TGTGCCAGCTCACCCGCGGGGGCGGGAGGTTCACCCCTCCACTTT.

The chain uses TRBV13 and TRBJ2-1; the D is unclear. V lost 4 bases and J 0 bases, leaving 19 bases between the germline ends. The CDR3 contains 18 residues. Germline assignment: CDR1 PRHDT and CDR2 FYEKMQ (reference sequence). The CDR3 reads CASSSFLSTASSYNEQFF. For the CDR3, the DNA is TGTGCCAGCAGCTCATTCCTTTCGACTGCCAGCTCCTACAATGAGCAGTTCTTC.

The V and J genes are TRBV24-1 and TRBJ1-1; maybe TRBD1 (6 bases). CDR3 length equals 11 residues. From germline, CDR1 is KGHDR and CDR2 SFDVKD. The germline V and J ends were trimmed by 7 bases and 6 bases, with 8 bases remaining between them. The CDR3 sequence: CATRQGSEAFF. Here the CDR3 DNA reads TGTGCCACCAGGCAGGGGTCTGAAGCTTTCTTT.

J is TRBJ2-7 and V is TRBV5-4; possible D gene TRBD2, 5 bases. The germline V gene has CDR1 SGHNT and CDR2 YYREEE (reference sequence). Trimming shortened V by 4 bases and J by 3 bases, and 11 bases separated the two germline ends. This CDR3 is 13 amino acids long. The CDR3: CASSVWEYYEQYF. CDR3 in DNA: TGTGCCAGCAGCGTTTGGGAGTACTACGAGCAGTACTTC.

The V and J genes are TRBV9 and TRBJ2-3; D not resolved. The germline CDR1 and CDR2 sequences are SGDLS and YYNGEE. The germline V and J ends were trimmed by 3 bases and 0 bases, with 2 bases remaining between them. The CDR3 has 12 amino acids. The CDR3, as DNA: TGTGCCAGCAGCGCGAGCACAGATACGCAGTATTTT. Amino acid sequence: CASSASTDTQYF.

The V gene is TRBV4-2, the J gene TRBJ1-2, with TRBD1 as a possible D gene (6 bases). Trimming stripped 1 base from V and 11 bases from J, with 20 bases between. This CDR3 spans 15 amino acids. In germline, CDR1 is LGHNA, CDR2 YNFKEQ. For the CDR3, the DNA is TGTGCCAGCAGCCAAGGAAGTGGACAGCTACGGGCTTACACCTTC. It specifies CASSQGSGQLRAYTF.